The clone carrying this TCR beta chain was seen a handful of times. Measured with immunoSEQ multiplex PCR; TCRdb has only the in-frame clones, and not every one. The table lists 120,000 or so clones, about 86% of them singletons. The data derive from a study of blood T cell repertoires in COVID-19. CDR3 length: 14 amino acids. The V gene's germline CDR1 is GTSNPN and CDR2 SVGIG (reference sequence). V dropped 1 base and J dropped 2; count of bases not matched to a gene: 2. Sample: peripheral blood. The receptor was derived from a woman in her forties or fifties with acute or convalescent COVID-19. V and J are TRBV30 and TRBJ2-7, with 10 bases matching TRBD2. The CDR3 sequence is CAWSGGLAPYEQYF. DNA for the CDR3: TGTGCCTGGAGTGGGGGACTAGCGCCCTACGAGCAGTACTTC.